One sample yielded the 5 T cell receptor beta chains listed below, sequenced in a study of human T cells and chemical hapten exposure. Time point given: healthy volunteer bleed at 2 weeks. Whole blood, unfractionated, served as the material for total RNA extraction. TCRdb recomputed calls from the RACE reads with MiXCR, one row per CDR3 protein. The sample holds approximately 90,000 distinct CDR3 sequences, approximately 9.7% seen once. Material: whole blood. The receptors were gathered from a female donor in good health. Some clones in this sample may be carry-over from other donors' samples.

This clonotype appeared a few times. V and J are TRBV4-2 and TRBJ2-3, with 11 bases aligning to TRBD2. V trimming: 3 bases; J trimming: 4 bases; junction bases outside the gene matches: 9. There are 17 residues in the CDR3. Germline V gene data show CDR1 as LGHNA and CDR2 as YNFKEQ. The CDR3 loop is CASSQGVAGGMADTQYF. The CDR3 DNA reads as TGTGCCAGCAGCCAGGGGGTAGCGGGAGGGATGGCAGATACGCAGTATTTT.

Comments on this clonotype: One end of the junction does not line up with germline, which may come from a read error. The J gene is TRBJ2-1, the V gene TRBV20-1, with unresolved D. Germline V gives CDR1 DFQATT, CDR2 SNEGSKA (reference sequence). This CDR3 has 10 residues. The CDR3 DNA follows: TGTAGTGCTAGGGACAATGAGCAGTTCTTC. Encoded protein: CSARDNEQFF.

This clonotype was observed a few times. This sequence joins TRBV5-1 and TRBJ2-7; 9 nucleotides match TRBD2. J lost 0 bases, V lost 3 bases, and 7 bases had no gene match. The V gene's germline CDR1 is SGHRS and CDR2 YFSETQ. The CDR3 contains 16 residues. Here the CDR3 reads CASSSSSGKSSYEQYF. DNA for the CDR3: TGCGCCAGCAGCTCATCTAGCGGGAAGAGCTCCTACGAGCAGTACTTC.

This clonotype was found many times. V gene TRBV28 combines with J gene TRBJ2-1; TRBD1 matches 9 bases. CDR3 length: 14 residues. Trimming removed 6 bases from V and 7 bases from J; junction bases left unmatched: 7. Germline V CDR1 and CDR2: MDHEN, SYDVKM. CDR3: CASRETGGRNEQFF. The CDR3, as DNA: TGTGCCAGCAGAGAGACAGGGGGTAGAAATGAGCAGTTCTTC.

This clonotype has a count of ten or more. The chain links TRBV7-2 to TRBJ2-3; 7 bases are a match to TRBD2. The CDR3 runs to 15 residues. CDR1 is SGHTA, CDR2 FQGNSA, per germline. J lost 6 bases, V lost 1 base, and 7 bases had no gene match. CDR3 sequence reads: CASSLEAGVQDTQYF. CDR3 in DNA: TGTGCCAGCAGCTTAGAGGCGGGAGTCCAGGATACGCAGTATTTT. The complete variable domain, with remaining parts taken from reference TRBV7-2 and TRBJ2-3, reads GAGVSQSPSNKVTEKGKDVELRCDPISGHTALYWYRQSLGQGLEFLIYFQGNSAPDKSGLPSDRFSAERTGGSVSTLTIQRTQQEDSAVYLCASSLEAGVQDTQYFGPGTRLTVL.